The entry that follows covers one T cell receptor beta chain sequence. The antigen is unknown. CDR1 and CDR2 from the germline V gene are MNHEY and SMNVEV (reference sequence). V was shortened by 5 bases and J by 8 bases, with 16 bases between the two germline ends. The CDR3 is made up of 14 amino acids. Primers: 60 Vbeta forward and 13 Jbeta reverse. Measured with immunoSEQ multiplex PCR; TCRdb has only the in-frame clones, and not every one. The data show approximately 150,000 clones, over 75% seen once. This sample was included in a study of cytomegalovirus exposure and HLA in healthy donors. Overall study findings and caveats: Rare sequences made up most TCRs, while some public TCRs were found in many donors. The productive fraction for most TCR beta V segments was about 87% or about 30% in an earlier analysis.

The sequenced sample consisted of PBMCs. This receptor was obtained from a woman in her twenties or thirties in good health and CMV-seronegative. This chain connects TRBV27 to TRBJ1-5; no definite D call. The CDR3 nucleotides are TGTGCCAGCAGTCGGGGTGGGCCAATTAAGCCCCAGCATTTT. Translating gives CASSRGGPIKPQHF.